Included here is one T cell receptor (beta chain) sequence, with context. It has no known antigen specificity. Per-base qualities were not stored, and no clone one base away is much larger. These data belong to a study of T cell repertoires in cytomegalovirus infection (dated by TCRdb to between 2018 and 2021). For context, the study as a whole: The peptide stimulations were aimed at well-studied HLA-B-restricted epitopes as well as recently identified HLA-C-restricted CMV epitopes, whose presentation resists viral immunomodulation. Donor HLA type was relevant to the analysis, because carriage of CMV infection together with the matching HLA type was indicated by public TCR beta signatures. Study-wide findings and limitations: The ex vivo response was dominated by HLA-C-restricted CMV-specific TCR beta clonotypes, and the single most frequent clonotype in two of eight donors was supplied by these HLA-C-restricted clonotypes. In both this cohort and an independent approximately 400-donor cohort, the cumulative frequency of public TCR beta family members distinguished carriers of CMV infection plus the relevant HLA type.

The sequencer was an Illumina HiSeq 1500. In-frame beta chains were kept once TCRdb had trimmed the public reads at Q25 with fastp and called clones with MiXCR. Each CDR3 protein appears once, grouped with its most common genes and DNA. The sample has hundreds of thousands of distinct CDR3 sequences on record, almost 30% of them singletons. Together, the top ten hold 20% of the sample. The treatment or condition label here, explained by the study, means: in vitro stimulation with specific CMV peptide epitopes to enrich CMV-specific T cells. For CDR1 and CDR2, the germline V gene (reference sequence) lists MNHEY and SMNVEV. The CDR3 sequence holds 16 residues, the cysteine and phenylalanine included. CDR3 DNA only is kept here, 48 bases in frame from base 1. Germline trimming amounts to 3 bases on V and 4 bases on J, with 7 as the count of junction bases outside the gene matches.

The sequence derives from a human donor in good health (CMV status not recorded). Some clones in this sample may be carry-over from other donors' samples. Material: cultured PBMCs, obtained from culture after CMV antigen stimulation. The chain employs TRBV27 and TRBJ2-5; TRBD2 aligns with 11 central bases. The CDR3 region: CASSLSSGRAGETQYF. The base sequence is TGTGCCAGCAGTTTGAGTAGCGGGAGGGCCGGAGAGACCCAGTACTTC.